This T cell receptor beta chain was identified during a study of blood T cell repertoires in COVID-19. Study information: Some COVID-19 samples were acute and others convalescent; all came from the United States, Italy and Spain. PBMCs, B-cell-depleted T cells, or T cells provided the cDNA or gDNA that made up the material.

Only in-frame clones appear in the TCRdb table, and some are missing; sequencing was by immunoSEQ multiplex PCR. The sample contains some 200,000 clones, 75% to 90% of which appear only once. Germline V lookup: CDR1 LNHDA, CDR2 SQIVND (reference sequence). V was pared by 3 bases and J by 9 bases, with 24 bases between. The CDR3 loop spans 17 amino acids. The chain links TRBV19 to TRBJ1-5, with D possibly matching TRBD1 (6 bases). The sample was PBMCs or T cells enriched from blood (not recorded which). This receptor was taken from a young woman in a cohort exposed to, infected with or recovered from COVID-19 (not recorded which). The CDR3 DNA reads as TGTGCCAGTAGTATTAGGACAGATCTTTTCCAACCTCTGCCCCAGCATTTT. It codes for CASSIRTDLFQPLPQHF.